This T cell receptor beta chain came from a study of breast tumors, draining lymph nodes, adjacent tissues. The study, taken as a whole, reports: The lymph node origin of tumor T cells was framed as consistent with a hypothesis, not demonstrated. Compared with basal-like, luminal-like tumors shared significantly more repertoire with nontumor tissue.

In this sample, this clonotype turned up many times. Its specificity is unknown. This CDR3 region has 13 residues. Trimming took 6 bases from V and 5 from J, leaving 14 bases between them. Looked up from germline, CDR1 is SGHRS and CDR2 is YFSETQ. TCRdb called the multiplex PCR reads again in MiXCR, with one record for every CDR3 protein. Here the sample spans roughly 120,000 distinct CDR3 sequences, less than 20% being singletons. Axillary draining lymph nodes of breast cancer patients supplied the node samples. The material sequenced was axillary lymph node tissue. The chain joins TRBV5-1 to TRBJ2-5; D perhaps matches TRBD2 (5 bases). The sequence derives from a female donor with breast cancer. Some clones in this sample may be carry-over from other donors' samples. The CDR3 DNA reads as TGCGCCAGCATTCGCGGGCTGCTCGAGACCCAGTACTTC. This encodes CASIRGLLETQYF.